This T cell receptor beta chain is drawn from a study of T cells in Graves' hyperthyroidism and ophthalmopathy. A note on this clonotype: Its antigen is still unknown.

RNA transcripts gave rise to amplified TCR beta CDR3 regions. The HTBI primer set served for first-round RT-PCR of the TCR CDR3. One entry per CDR3 protein, called by TCRdb with MiXCR from the multiplex PCR reads. The sample shows about 46,000 distinct CDR3 sequences, roughly 49% of them seen only once. Findings of the study overall: Ophthalmopathy and stable hyperthyroidism were separated by a 13 V-J model. Prediction of ophthalmopathy progression came a median approximately 6.5 months pre-onset.

CDR3 length: 15 amino acids. V was shortened by 7 bases and J by 2 bases, with 18 bases between the two germline ends. Germline loops: CDR1 MNHNS, CDR2 SASEGT. Investigators excluded patients with uncontrolled infection, other autoimmune disease, pregnancy or lactation. Sample: peripheral blood or thyroid tissue (not recorded which). The rearrangement links TRBV6-1 to TRBJ2-7; possibly TRBD1 for D (6 bases). The source of this sequence is a woman aged 50 to 65 with Graves' hyperthyroidism. The CDR3 sequence is CASTPDRDTAYEQYF. CDR3 in DNA: TGTGCCAGCACCCCAGACCGGGACACCGCCTACGAGCAGTACTTC.